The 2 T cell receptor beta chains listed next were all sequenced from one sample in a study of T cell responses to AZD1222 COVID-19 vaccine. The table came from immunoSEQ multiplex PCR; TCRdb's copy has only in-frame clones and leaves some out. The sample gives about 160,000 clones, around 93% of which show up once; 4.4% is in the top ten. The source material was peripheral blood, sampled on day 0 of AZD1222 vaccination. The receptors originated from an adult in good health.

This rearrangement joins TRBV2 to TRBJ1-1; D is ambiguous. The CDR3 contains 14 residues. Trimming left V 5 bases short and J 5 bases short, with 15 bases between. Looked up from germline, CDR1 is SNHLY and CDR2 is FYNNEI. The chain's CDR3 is CASSPLKGRTEAFF. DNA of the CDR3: TGTGCCAGCAGTCCCTTGAAAGGAAGGACTGAAGCTTTCTTT.

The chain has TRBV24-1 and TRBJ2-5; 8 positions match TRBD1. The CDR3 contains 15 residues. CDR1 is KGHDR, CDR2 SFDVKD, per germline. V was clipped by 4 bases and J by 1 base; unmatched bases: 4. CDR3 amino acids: CATSDSDRAQETQYF. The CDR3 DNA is TGTGCCACCAGTGACTCGGACAGGGCCCAAGAGACCCAGTACTTC.